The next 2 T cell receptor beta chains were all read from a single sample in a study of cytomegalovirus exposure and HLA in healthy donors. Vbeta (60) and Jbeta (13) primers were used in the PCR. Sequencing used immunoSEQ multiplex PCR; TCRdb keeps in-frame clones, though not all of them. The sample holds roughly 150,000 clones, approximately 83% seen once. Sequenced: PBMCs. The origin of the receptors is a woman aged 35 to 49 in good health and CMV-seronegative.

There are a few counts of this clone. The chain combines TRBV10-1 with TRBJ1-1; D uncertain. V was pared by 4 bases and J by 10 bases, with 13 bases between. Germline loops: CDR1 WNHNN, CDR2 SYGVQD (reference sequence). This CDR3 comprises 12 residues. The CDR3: CASSGHDRGAFF. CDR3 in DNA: TGCGCCAGCAGTGGTCACGATCGGGGAGCTTTCTTT.

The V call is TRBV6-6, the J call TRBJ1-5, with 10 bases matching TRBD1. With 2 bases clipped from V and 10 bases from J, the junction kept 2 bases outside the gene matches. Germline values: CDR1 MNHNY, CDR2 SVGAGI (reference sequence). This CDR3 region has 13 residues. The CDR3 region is CASSYDRGHPQHF. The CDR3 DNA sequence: TGTGCCAGCAGTTACGACAGGGGGCATCCCCAGCATTTT.